This TCR beta chain is drawn from a study of Graves' ophthalmopathy and Graves' hyperthyroidism. The length of the CDR3 is 13 residues. Trimming took 5 bases from V and 4 from J; bases not matched to a gene: 4. CDR1 and CDR2 (germline): MNHNS, SASEGT. The TCR beta CDR3 regions underwent amplification from RNA transcripts. The first-round RT-PCR employed HTBI primers together with the Qiagen OneStep RT-PCR kit. A multiplex PCR was then performed as the second round. TCRdb used MiXCR to reprocess the multiplex PCR reads, holding one entry per CDR3 protein. The table shows just over 400,000 distinct CDR3 sequences, with roughly 20% occurring only once. The term stable hyperthyroidism indicated an absence of ophthalmopathy within 18 months of follow-up.

Material for sequencing was peripheral blood. The TCR comes from a woman between 18 and 29 years old with stable Graves' hyperthyroidism. This sequence joins TRBV6-1 and TRBJ1-1; 7 bases are shared with TRBD1. The CDR3 coding sequence is TGTGCCAGCAGTAAGCACAGGGGCACTGAAGCTTTCTTT. Its protein product is CASSKHRGTEAFF.